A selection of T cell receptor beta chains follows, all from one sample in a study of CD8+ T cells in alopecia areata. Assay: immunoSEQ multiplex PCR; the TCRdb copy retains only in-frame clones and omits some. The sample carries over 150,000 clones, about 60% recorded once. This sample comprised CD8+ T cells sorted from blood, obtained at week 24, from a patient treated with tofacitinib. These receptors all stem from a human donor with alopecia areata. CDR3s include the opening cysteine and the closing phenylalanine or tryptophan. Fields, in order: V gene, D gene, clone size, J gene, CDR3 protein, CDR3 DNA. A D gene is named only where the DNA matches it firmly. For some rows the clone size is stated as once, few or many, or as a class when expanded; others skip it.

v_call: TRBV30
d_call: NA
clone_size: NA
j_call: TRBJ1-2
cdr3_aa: CAWSVIRGGYGYTF
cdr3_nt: TGTGCCTGGAGTGTAATTAGGGGGGGCTATGGCTACACCTTC

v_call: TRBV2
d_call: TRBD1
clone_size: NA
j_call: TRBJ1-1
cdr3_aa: CASSLGTGETEAFF
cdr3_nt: TGTGCCAGCAGTCTCGGGACAGGAGAAACTGAAGCTTTCTTT

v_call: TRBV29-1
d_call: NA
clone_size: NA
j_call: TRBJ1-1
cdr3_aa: CSVDLGNTEAFF
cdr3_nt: TGCAGCGTTGATCTGGGTAACACTGAAGCTTTCTTT

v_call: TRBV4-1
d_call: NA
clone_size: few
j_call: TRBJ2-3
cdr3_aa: CASGADTQYF
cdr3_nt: TGCGCCAGCGGGGCAGATACGCAGTATTTT

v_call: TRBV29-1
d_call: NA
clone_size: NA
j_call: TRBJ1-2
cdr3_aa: CSVEQNRGDNYGYTF
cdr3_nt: TGCAGCGTTGAACAAAACCGCGGGGATAACTATGGCTACACCTTC

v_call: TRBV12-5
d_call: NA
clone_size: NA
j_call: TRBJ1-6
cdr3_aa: CASGLAGTPNSPLHF
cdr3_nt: TGTGCTAGTGGTTTGGCCGGGACACCAAATTCACCCCTCCACTTT

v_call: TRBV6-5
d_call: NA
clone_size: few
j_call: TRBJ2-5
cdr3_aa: CASSLLAGAPQETQYF
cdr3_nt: TGTGCCAGCAGTTTATTGGCGGGGGCCCCCCAAGAGACCCAGTACTTC

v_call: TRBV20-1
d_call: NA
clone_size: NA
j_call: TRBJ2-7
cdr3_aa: CSAPVLREQYF
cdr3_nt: TGCAGTGCGCCGGTCCTTAGGGAGCAGTACTTC

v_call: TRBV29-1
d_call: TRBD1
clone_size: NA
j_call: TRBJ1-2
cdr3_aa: CSVGGTGSHPNYGYTF
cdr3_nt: TGCAGCGTTGGAGGGACAGGTTCTCATCCAAACTATGGCTACACCTTC

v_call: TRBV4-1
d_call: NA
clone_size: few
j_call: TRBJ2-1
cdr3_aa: CASSQSMAAGNEQFF
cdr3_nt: TGCGCCAGCAGCCAATCAATGGCAGCGGGTAATGAGCAGTTCTTC

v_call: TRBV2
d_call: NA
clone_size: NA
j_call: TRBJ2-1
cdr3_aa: CASSDSYNEQFF
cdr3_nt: TGTGCCAGCAGTGACAGTTACAATGAGCAGTTCTTC

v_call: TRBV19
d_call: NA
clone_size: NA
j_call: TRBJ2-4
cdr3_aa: CASSIETRRLFDIQYF
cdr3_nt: TGTGCCAGTAGTATCGAAACCCGCCGACTCTTCGACATTCAGTACTTC

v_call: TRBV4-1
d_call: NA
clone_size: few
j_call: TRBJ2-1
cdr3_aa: CASSQDLPSSYNEQFF
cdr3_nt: TGCGCCAGCAGCCAAGATCTTCCTAGTAGCTACAATGAGCAGTTCTTC

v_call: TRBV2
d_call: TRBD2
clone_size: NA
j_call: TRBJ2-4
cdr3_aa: CASRPGGGPKNIQYF
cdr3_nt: TGTGCCAGCAGACCCGGGGGGGGGCCCAAAAACATTCAGTACTTC

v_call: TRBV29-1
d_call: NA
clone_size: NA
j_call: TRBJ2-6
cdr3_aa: CSVLGLFPSGANVLTF
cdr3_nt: TGCAGCGTTCTTGGGCTTTTCCCCTCTGGGGCCAACGTCCTGACTTTC

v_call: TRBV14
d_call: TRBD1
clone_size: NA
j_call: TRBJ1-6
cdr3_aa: CASSQVAGGGSPLHF
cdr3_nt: TGTGCCAGCAGCCAAGTCGCAGGGGGTGGTTCACCCCTCCACTTT

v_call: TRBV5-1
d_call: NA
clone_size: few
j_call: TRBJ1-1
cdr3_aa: CASRWRGEETEAFF
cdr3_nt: TGCGCCAGCAGGTGGAGAGGGGAAGAGACTGAAGCTTTCTTT

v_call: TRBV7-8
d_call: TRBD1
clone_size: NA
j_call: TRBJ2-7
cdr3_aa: CASSPGQGGWTYEQYF
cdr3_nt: TGTGCCAGCAGCCCTGGACAGGGAGGTTGGACCTACGAGCAGTACTTC

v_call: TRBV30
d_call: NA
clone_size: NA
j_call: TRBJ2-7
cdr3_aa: CAWSLGVYEQYF
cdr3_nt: TGTGCCTGGAGTTTAGGGGTTTACGAGCAGTACTTC

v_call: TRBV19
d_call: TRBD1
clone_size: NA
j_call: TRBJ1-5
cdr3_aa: CASSNGDRGSNQPQHF
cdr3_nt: TGTGCCAGTAGTAACGGAGACAGGGGTAGCAATCAGCCCCAGCATTTT

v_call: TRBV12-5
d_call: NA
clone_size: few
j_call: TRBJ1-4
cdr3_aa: CASGLDEKLFF
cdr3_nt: TGTGCTAGTGGTTTAGATGAAAAACTGTTTTTT

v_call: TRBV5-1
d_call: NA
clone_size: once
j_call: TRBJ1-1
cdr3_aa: CASSLVSTEAFF
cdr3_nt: TGCGCCAGCAGCTTGGTGTCCACTGAAGCTTTCTTT

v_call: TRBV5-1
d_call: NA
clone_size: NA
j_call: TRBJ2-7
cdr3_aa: CASSLAADGNYEQYF
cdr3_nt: TGCGCCAGCAGCTTGGCCGCGGACGGCAACTACGAGCAGTACTTC

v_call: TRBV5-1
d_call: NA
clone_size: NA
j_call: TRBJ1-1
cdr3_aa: CASSLEWAQGVTEAFF
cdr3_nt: TGCGCCAGCAGCTTGGAATGGGCACAGGGAGTGACTGAAGCTTTCTTT

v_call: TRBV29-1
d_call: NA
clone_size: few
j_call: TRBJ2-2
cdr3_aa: CSGGSTGNTGELFF
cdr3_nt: TGCAGCGGTGGAAGCACAGGGAACACCGGGGAGCTGTTTTTT

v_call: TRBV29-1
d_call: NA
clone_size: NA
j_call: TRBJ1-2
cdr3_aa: CSVEGSPRANYGYTF
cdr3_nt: TGCAGCGTTGAAGGAAGCCCACGAGCTAACTATGGCTACACCTTC